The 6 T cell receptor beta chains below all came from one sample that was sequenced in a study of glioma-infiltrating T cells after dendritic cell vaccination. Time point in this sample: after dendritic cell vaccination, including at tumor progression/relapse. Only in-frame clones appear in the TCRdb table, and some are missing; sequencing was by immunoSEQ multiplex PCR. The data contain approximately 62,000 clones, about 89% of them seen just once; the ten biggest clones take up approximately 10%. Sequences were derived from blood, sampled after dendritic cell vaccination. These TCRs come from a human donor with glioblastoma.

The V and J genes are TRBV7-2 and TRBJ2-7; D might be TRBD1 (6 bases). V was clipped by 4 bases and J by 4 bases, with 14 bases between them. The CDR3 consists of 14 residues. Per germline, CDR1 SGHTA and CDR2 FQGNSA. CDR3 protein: CASSSRTEEYEQYF. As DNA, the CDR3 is TGTGCCAGCAGCTCCCGGACAGAAGAATACGAGCAGTACTTC. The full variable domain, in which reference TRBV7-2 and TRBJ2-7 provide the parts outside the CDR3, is GAGVSQSPSNKVTEKGKDVELRCDPISGHTALYWYRQSLGQGLEFLIYFQGNSAPDKSGLPSDRFSAERTGGSVSTLTIQRTQQEDSAVYLCASSSRTEEYEQYFGPGTRLTVT.

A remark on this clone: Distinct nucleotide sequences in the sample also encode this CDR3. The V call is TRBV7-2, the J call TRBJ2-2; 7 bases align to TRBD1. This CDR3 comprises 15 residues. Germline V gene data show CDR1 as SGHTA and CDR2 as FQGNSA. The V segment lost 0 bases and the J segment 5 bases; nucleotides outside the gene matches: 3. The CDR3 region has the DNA TGTGCCAGCAGCTTAGCAGGGGGCGGAACCGGGGAGCTGTTTTTT. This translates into CASSLAGGGTGELFF.

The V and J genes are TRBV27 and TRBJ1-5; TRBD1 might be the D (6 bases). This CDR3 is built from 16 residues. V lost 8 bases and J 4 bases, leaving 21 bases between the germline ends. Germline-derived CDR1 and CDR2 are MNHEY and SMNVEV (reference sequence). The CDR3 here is CASGSSGTLINQPQHF. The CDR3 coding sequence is TGTGCCAGCGGTTCCTCCGGGACACTAATTAATCAGCCCCAGCATTTT.

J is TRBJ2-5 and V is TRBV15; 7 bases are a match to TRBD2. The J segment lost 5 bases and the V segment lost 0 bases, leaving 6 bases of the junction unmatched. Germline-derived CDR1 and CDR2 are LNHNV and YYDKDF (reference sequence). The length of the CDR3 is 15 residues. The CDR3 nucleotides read TGTGCCACCAGCAGAGAGGGGGAGGGCTGGGAGACCCAGTACTTC. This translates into CATSREGEGWETQYF.

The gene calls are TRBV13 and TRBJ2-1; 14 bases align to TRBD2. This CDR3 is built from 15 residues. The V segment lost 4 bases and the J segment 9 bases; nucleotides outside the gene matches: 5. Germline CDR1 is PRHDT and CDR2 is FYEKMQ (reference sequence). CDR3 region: CASSSTSGRAGEQFF. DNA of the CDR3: TGTGCCAGCAGCTCGACTAGCGGGAGGGCCGGTGAGCAGTTCTTC.

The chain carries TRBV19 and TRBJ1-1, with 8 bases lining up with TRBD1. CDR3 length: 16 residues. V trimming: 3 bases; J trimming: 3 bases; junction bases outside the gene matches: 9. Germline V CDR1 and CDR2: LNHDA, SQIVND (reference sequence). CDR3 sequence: CASSMDRVFMDTEAFF. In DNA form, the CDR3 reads TGTGCCAGTAGTATGGACAGGGTCTTTATGGACACTGAAGCTTTCTTT.